This T cell receptor (beta chain) was found in a study of molecular identifiers for immune sequencing clone quantification. This CDR3 has 15 amino acids. From germline, CDR1 is MDHEN and CDR2 SYDVKM. Via MiXCR, TCRdb re-called the PCR reads, giving one row per CDR3 protein. The data contain hundreds of thousands of distinct CDR3 sequences, over 25% of them seen just once; the ten biggest clones take up roughly 0.83%. Study results and limitations: Among about 1 million naive cells, as was reported, spiked Jurkat TCR RNA from one cell was detectable. Clones with over 20 RNA copies captured over 98% of effector molecules but under 1% of naive ones.

Sorted cells numbering roughly 18,000 to 1,000,000, with 10%, 30% or 50% RNA, yielded the naive CD8 libraries. Sorting isolated naive CD8 T cells as CD8+CD4-CCR7+CD45RA+ events. In regard to this clonotype: Antigen specificity is unknown. A much larger clone differs by one base, so this may be a read error.

The clonotype originates from a human donor in good health. Some libraries in this study had Jurkat cell RNA spiked in. Material for sequencing was naive CD8+ T cells from blood, with Jurkat cell RNA spiked in. Sample subset: FACS-sorted CD8+CD4-CCR7+CD45RA+ naive T cells. This chain joins TRBV28 and TRBJ2-7, with 10 bases lining up with TRBD2. The CDR3 nucleotides are TGTGCCAGCAGTCCGGGACTAGCGAGTACCTACGAGCAGGACTTC. It is translated as CASSPGLASTYEQDF.